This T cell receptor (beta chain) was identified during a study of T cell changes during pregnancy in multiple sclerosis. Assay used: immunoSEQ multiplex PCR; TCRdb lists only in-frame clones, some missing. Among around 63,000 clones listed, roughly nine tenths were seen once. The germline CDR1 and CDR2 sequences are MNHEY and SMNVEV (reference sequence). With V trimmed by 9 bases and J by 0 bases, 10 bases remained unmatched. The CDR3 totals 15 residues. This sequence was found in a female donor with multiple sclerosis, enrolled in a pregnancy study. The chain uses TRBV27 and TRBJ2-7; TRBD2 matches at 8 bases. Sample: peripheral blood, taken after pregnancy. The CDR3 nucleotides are TGTGCCAGTAGTGCGGCGGGAGGCCCCTCCTACGAGCAGTACTTC. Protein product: CASSAAGGPSYEQYF.